This T cell receptor (beta chain) was sequenced during a study of cytomegalovirus exposure and HLA in healthy donors. Study results and caveats: According to reports, the classifier identified cytomegalovirus status with high specificity and sensitivity. It was approximately 160 TCR beta chains that were listed as cytomegalovirus-associated.

PCR amplification relied on 60 Vbeta primers (plus 13 Jbeta primers). Sequencing was performed with immunoSEQ multiplex PCR; in TCRdb, only in-frame clones are kept and a portion is missing. The sample contains approximately 140,000 clones, 75% to 85% of which appear only once. Of note for this clone: Its antigen is unknown.

This receptor was obtained from a human donor in good health. The sample was PBMCs.

In nucleotides, the CDR3 is TGCGCCAGCAGTGAGATTCCTAGCGGGGTTTTCTACAATGAGCAGTTCTTC. Its translation: CASSEIPSGVFYNEQFF. V gene TRBV10-2 combines with J gene TRBJ2-1; 9 nucleotides line up with TRBD2. CDR3 size: 17 residues. Germline CDR1 and CDR2: WSHSY and SAAADI. V was pared by 2 bases and J by 3 bases, with 8 bases of the junction left unmatched.